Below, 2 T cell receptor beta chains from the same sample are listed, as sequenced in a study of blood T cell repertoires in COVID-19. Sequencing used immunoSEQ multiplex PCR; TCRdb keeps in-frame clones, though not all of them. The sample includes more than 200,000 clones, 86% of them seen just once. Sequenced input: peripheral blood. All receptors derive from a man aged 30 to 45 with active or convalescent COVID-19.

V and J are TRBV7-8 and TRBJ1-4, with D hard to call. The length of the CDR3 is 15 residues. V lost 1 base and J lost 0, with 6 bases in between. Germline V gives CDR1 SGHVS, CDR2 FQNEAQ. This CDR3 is CASSLVSATNEKLFF. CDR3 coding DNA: TGTGCCAGCAGCTTAGTCAGTGCAACTAATGAAAAACTGTTTTTT.

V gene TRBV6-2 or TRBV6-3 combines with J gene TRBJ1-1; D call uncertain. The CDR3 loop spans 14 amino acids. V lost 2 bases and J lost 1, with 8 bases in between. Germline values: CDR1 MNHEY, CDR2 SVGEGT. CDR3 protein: CASSYLQENTEAFF. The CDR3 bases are TGTGCCAGCAGTTACCTCCAGGAGAACACTGAAGCTTTCTTT.